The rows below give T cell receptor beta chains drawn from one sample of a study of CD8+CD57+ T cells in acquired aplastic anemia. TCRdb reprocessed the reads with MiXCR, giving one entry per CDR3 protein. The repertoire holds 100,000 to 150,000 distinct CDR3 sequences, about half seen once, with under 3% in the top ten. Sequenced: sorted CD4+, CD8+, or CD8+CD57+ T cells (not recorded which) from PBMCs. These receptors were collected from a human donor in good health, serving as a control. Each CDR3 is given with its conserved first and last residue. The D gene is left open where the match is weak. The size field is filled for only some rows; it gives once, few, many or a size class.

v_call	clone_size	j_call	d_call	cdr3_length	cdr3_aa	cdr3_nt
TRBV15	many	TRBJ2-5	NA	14	CATSRVGSQETQYF	TGTGCCACCAGCAGAGTTGGGTCCCAAGAGACCCAGTACTTC
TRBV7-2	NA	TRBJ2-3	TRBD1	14	CASSLGTGGDTQYF	TGTGCCAGCAGCTTAGGAACAGGGGGAGATACGCAGTATTTT
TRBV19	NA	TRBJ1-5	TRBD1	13	CASKDRDNQPQHF	TGTGCCAGTAAGGACAGGGACAATCAGCCCCAGCATTTT
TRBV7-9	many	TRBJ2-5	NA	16	CASSLLWGGGQETQYF	TGTGCCAGCAGCTTATTATGGGGGGGCGGCCAAGAGACCCAGTACTTC
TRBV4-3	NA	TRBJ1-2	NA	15	CASSQSRGARYGYTF	TGCGCCAGCAGCCAGTCCCGGGGGGCCAGGTATGGCTACACCTTC
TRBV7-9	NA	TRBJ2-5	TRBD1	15	CASSLTGIYQETQYF	TGTGCCAGCAGCTTGACAGGGATTTACCAAGAGACCCAGTACTTC
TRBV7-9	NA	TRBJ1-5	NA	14	CASSSSTDNQPQHF	TGTGCCAGCAGCTCCTCGACAGACAATCAGCCCCAGCATTTT
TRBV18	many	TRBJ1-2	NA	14	CASSPGTSTYGYTF	TGTGCCAGCTCACCCGGGACAAGCACGTATGGCTACACCTTC
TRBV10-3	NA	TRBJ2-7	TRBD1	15	CAISVSTGTGYEQYF	TGTGCCATCAGTGTATCGACCGGGACAGGCTACGAGCAGTACTTC
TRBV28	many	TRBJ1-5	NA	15	CASSLWQGDNQPQHF	TGTGCCAGCAGTTTATGGCAGGGCGACAATCAGCCCCAGCATTTT
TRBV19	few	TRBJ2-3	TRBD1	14	CASTSGQGTDTQYF	TGTGCCAGTACCTCCGGACAGGGCACAGATACGCAGTATTTT
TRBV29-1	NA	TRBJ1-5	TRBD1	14	CSVGDRGSNQPQHF	TGCAGCGTCGGGGACAGGGGAAGCAATCAGCCCCAGCATTTT
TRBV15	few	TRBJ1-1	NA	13	CATSRDSNTEAFF	TGTGCCACCAGCAGAGACAGTAACACTGAAGCTTTCTTT
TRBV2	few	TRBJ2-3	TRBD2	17	CASSDQGLAASTDTQYF	TGTGCCAGCAGTGATCAAGGACTAGCGGCTAGCACAGATACGCAGTATTTT
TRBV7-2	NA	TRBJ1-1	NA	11	CASGQTAFAFF	TGTGCCTCGGGACAAACGGCGTTCGCTTTCTTT
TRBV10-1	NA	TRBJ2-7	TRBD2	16	CASSAVRGRGANEQYF	TGCGCCAGCAGTGCGGTCCGAGGGCGGGGGGCAAACGAGCAGTACTTC
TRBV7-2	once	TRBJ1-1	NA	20	CASSPRMTGLTWDTNTEAFF	TGTGCCAGCAGCCCCCGGATGACAGGTCTAACTTGGGACACGAACACTGAAGCTTTCTTT
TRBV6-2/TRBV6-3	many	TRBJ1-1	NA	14	CASRDSALNTEAFF	TGTGCCAGCAGGGACAGCGCCTTGAACACTGAAGCTTTCTTT
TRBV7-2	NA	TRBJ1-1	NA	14	CASSLLTGRTEAFF	TGTGCCAGCAGCTTACTTACAGGGCGGACTGAAGCTTTCTTT
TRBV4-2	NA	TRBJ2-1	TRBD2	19	CASSPTSGGRGETYNEQFF	TGTGCCAGCAGCCCGACTAGCGGGGGCAGGGGCGAAACCTACAATGAGCAGTTCTTC
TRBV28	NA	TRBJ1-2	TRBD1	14	CASGDRGREYGYTF	TGTGCCAGCGGTGACAGGGGGCGCGAATATGGCTACACCTTC
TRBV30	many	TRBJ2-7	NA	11	CAWSFIYEQYF	TGTGCCTGGAGTTTCATATACGAGCAGTACTTC
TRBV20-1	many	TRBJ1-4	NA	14	CSARPPETNEKLFF	TGCAGTGCTAGACCCCCCGAGACTAATGAAAAACTGTTTTTT